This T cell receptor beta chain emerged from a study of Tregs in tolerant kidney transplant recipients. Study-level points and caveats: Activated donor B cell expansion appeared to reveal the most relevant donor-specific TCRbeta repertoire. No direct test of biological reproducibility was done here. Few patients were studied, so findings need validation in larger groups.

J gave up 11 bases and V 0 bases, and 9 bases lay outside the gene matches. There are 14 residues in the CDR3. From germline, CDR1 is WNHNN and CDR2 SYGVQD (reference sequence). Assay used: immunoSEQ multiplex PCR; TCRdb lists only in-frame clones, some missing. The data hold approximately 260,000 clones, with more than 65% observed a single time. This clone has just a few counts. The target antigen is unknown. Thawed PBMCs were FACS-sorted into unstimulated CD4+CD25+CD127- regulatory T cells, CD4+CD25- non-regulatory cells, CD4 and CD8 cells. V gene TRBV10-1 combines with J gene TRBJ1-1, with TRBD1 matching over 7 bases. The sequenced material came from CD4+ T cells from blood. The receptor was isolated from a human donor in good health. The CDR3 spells CASSESRGDRRAFF. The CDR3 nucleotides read TGCGCCAGCAGTGAGTCAAGGGGGGACAGACGGGCTTTCTTT.